The clone carrying this T cell receptor beta chain was detected a few times. Antigen: not known. Isolated RNA was reverse transcribed in full, so expressed TCRB transcripts were sequenced. Sequencing was performed with immunoSEQ multiplex PCR; in TCRdb, only in-frame clones are kept and a portion is missing. The repertoire holds 350,000 to 450,000 clones, around 16% seen once, with 0.019% in the top ten. These data originate in a study of beta chain features in type 1 diabetes. Overall study findings and caveats: VDJ junctions in type 1 diabetes patients carried more deletions and fewer insertions. The cDNA sequencing approach could over-represent high-TCR-expressing cells. Shortening that was moderate but significant affected the TCRB CDR3s of Type 1 diabetes patients in all four CD4+ subsets.

The CDR3 length is 15 residues. Germline V gives CDR1 SQVTM, CDR2 ANQGSEA. V was clipped by 2 bases and J by 5 bases; unmatched bases: 7. Every sorted population was more than 95% pure. This clonotype originated in a woman under 30 in good health. V usage is TRBV29-1 and J usage is TRBJ2-7; the match to TRBD1 covers 12 bases. Input material: naive CD4+ T cells from blood. The DNA for the CDR3 is TGCAGCGTTGAAAGGCAAGGGACAGGGGGCAACGAGCAGTACTTC. This codes for CSVERQGTGGNEQYF.